The clone carrying this TCR beta chain was recorded at least ten times. Its antigen is undetermined. This record comes from a study of beta chain features in type 1 diabetes. The study, taken as a whole, reports: Lower insertion and higher deletion counts appeared at VDJ junctions in type 1 diabetes patients. Type 1 diabetes patients showed a moderate but significant shortening of TCRB CDR3s in all four CD4+ subsets.

This CDR3 spans 13 amino acids. V lost 3 bases, J lost 3 bases, and 9 bases lay in between. CDR1 and CDR2 (germline): SGDLS, YYNGEE. Sequencing targeted expressed TCRB transcripts, as all isolated RNA had been reverse transcribed. Deep immunoSEQ sequencing covered naive, central memory and regulatory T cell samples. The repertoire was sequenced with immunoSEQ multiplex PCR; TCRdb's copy has only in-frame clones and lacks some. The data contain about 120,000 clones, about 16% of them singletons. The genes are TRBV9 and TRBJ2-5, with D perhaps TRBD1 (6 bases). This TCR came from a man aged 25-40 years with type 1 diabetes. The specimen sequenced was central memory CD4+ T cells from blood. CDR3: CASSGGPKETQYF. The CDR3, as DNA: TGTGCCAGCAGCGGGGGGCCAAAAGAGACCCAGTACTTC.